Listed below are T cell receptor beta chains from one sample, sequenced in a study of blood T cell repertoires in COVID-19. Profiled with immunoSEQ multiplex PCR; TCRdb holds only in-frame clones, not every one. There are over 65,000 clones in the sample; roughly 80% occur only once, and 15% to 20% lies in the top ten. Sample: peripheral blood. The receptors stem from a man older than 75 with active COVID-19. Each CDR3 is given with its conserved first and last residue. Fields, in order: D gene, J gene, clone size, V gene, CDR3 protein, CDR3 DNA. The D gene is left open where the match is weak. Size is stated for part of the rows, as once, few or many counts, or as a class when the clone is expanded.

TRBD2	TRBJ2-3	NA	TRBV7-9	CASRQNLGLAGKDTQYF	TGTGCCAGCAGACAAAACCTCGGACTAGCGGGCAAGGATACGCAGTATTTT
TRBD2	TRBJ2-3	NA	TRBV7-2	CASSLDLAGGPDTQYF	TGTGCCAGCAGCTTAGACCTAGCGGGAGGGCCAGATACGCAGTATTTT
NA	TRBJ2-7	NA	TRBV6-5	CASSYSGRGEQYF	TGTGCCAGCAGTTACAGCGGGCGGGGAGAGCAGTACTTC
TRBD1	TRBJ1-1	NA	TRBV18	CASSLRQGLNTEAFF	TGTGCCAGCTCACTGCGACAGGGGTTGAACACTGAAGCTTTCTTT
NA	TRBJ1-4	NA	TRBV4-3	CASSQDLIPEGKLFF	TGCGCCAGCAGCCAAGATCTAATACCTGAGGGAAAACTGTTTTTT
NA	TRBJ2-5	few	TRBV18	CASSLTRQIETQYF	TGTGCCAGCTCACTTACGCGGCAGATTGAGACCCAGTACTTC
NA	TRBJ2-3	NA	TRBV6-5	CASNRQASSTDTQYF	TGTGCCAGCAATAGACAGGCTTCTAGCACAGATACGCAGTATTTT
NA	TRBJ1-6	NA	TRBV27	CASSRGQDNSPLHF	TGTGCCAGCAGTAGGGGACAAGACAATTCACCCCTCCACTTT
NA	TRBJ1-4	NA	TRBV6-5	CASSPLGVVREKLFF	TGTGCCAGCAGTCCTCTAGGGGTAGTACGCGAAAAACTGTTTTTT
TRBD1	TRBJ1-4	few	TRBV10-1	CASSAKGTGRSNEKLFF	TGCGCCAGCAGTGCGAAAGGGACAGGTCGAAGTAATGAAAAACTGTTTTTT
TRBD1	TRBJ1-1	NA	TRBV5-1	CASSLGTGMNTEAFF	TGCGCCAGCAGCCTGGGGACAGGGATGAACACTGAAGCTTTCTTT
TRBD2	TRBJ2-5	once	TRBV4-1	CASSQGPSGGGLETQYF	TGCGCCAGCAGCCAAGGGCCTAGCGGGGGGGGTTTGGAGACCCAGTACTTC
TRBD1	TRBJ2-2	NA	TRBV19	CASNPGQPNTGELFF	TGTGCCAGCAACCCGGGACAGCCCAACACCGGGGAGCTGTTTTTT
TRBD1	TRBJ2-1	NA	TRBV10-2	CASSETLRGYNEQFF	TGCGCCAGCAGTGAAACCCTCAGGGGGTACAATGAGCAGTTCTTC
TRBD1	TRBJ2-3	NA	TRBV9	CASSATGGLSTDTQYF	TGTGCCAGCAGCGCCACAGGGGGCCTAAGTACAGATACGCAGTATTTT
NA	TRBJ1-2	NA	TRBV4-3	CASSQERLVLPLGGYTF	TGCGCCAGCAGCCAAGAACGTCTGGTCCTCCCTCTAGGAGGCTACACCTTC
NA	TRBJ1-2	few	TRBV6-2/TRBV6-3	CASSYSDYRANNYGYTF	TGTGCCAGCAGTTATTCCGACTACAGGGCCAATAACTATGGCTACACCTTC
TRBD1	TRBJ1-1	NA	TRBV29-1	CSVEGDSGRAFF	TGCAGCGTTGAAGGGGACAGCGGCAGAGCTTTCTTT
NA	TRBJ2-3	NA	TRBV27	CASSFFQFPDTQYF	TGTGCCAGCAGTTTTTTTCAGTTTCCAGATACGCAGTATTTT
TRBD1	TRBJ2-2	NA	TRBV29-1	CSATGGQGRAGELFF	TGCAGCGCGACCGGGGGACAGGGACGAGCCGGGGAGCTGTTTTTT
NA	TRBJ2-1	NA	TRBV6-5	CASSRQMINEQFF	TGTGCCAGCAGTCGACAGATGATCAATGAGCAGTTCTTC
TRBD1	TRBJ2-7	few	TRBV19	CASSIRGGTGGYEQYF	TGTGCCAGTAGTATCCGGGGCGGGACAGGGGGCTACGAGCAGTACTTC
TRBD1	TRBJ2-1	NA	TRBV4-1	CASRPEGGQGTTSEQFF	TGCGCCAGCAGGCCCGAAGGGGGACAGGGGACTACAAGTGAGCAGTTCTTC
NA	TRBJ2-5	NA	TRBV7-6	CASSKEGGLGWTQYF	TGTGCCAGCAGCAAAGAGGGGGGGTTGGGGTGGACCCAGTACTTC
TRBD1	TRBJ2-7	NA	TRBV6-5	CASSPSPGQRSEQYF	TGTGCCAGCAGTCCTTCCCCGGGACAGCGCTCCGAGCAGTACTTC
TRBD2	TRBJ2-3	NA	TRBV29-1	CSVAGTSGGFGTDTQYF	TGCAGCGTTGCGGGAACTAGCGGGGGGTTTGGCACAGATACGCAGTATTTT
TRBD1	TRBJ1-1	NA	TRBV7-9	CASSFEPGQGVNTEAFF	TGTGCCAGCAGCTTTGAACCGGGACAGGGTGTGAACACTGAAGCTTTCTTT
NA	TRBJ1-4	NA	TRBV11-2	CASSLEVGGNEKLFF	TGTGCCAGCAGCTTAGAGGTCGGAGGAAATGAAAAACTGTTTTTT
TRBD2	TRBJ2-2	NA	TRBV11-2	CASSMRTSGTPMAGELFF	TGTGCCAGCAGCATGAGGACTAGCGGGACCCCTATGGCCGGGGAGCTGTTTTTT
TRBD1	TRBJ1-1	NA	TRBV6-2/TRBV6-3	CASSYSATGSMNTEAFF	TGTGCCAGCAGTTACTCAGCGACAGGGAGTATGAACACTGAAGCTTTCTTT
TRBD1	TRBJ2-5	NA	TRBV7-2	CASSRAVTGGISTETQYF	TGTGCCAGCAGCCGGGCGGTGACAGGGGGCATCTCCACAGAGACCCAGTACTTC
NA	TRBJ2-2	NA	TRBV5-8	CASSLGQPNTGELFF	TGTGCCAGCAGCTTGGGGCAACCGAACACCGGGGAGCTGTTTTTT
NA	TRBJ2-7	NA	TRBV9	CASSVGQGPEQYF	TGTGCCAGCAGCGTAGGTCAGGGTCCCGAGCAGTACTTC
TRBD1	TRBJ1-5	NA	TRBV6-1	CASSEGQGFSNQPQHF	TGTGCCAGCAGTGAGGGACAGGGCTTTAGCAATCAGCCCCAGCATTTT
NA	TRBJ2-7	NA	TRBV6-5	CASSYHRTSHEQYF	TGTGCCAGCAGTTACCACCGGACATCCCACGAGCAGTACTTC
NA	TRBJ1-5	NA	TRBV28	CASSPGGQSNQPQHF	TGTGCCAGCAGTCCCGGGGGTCAGAGCAATCAGCCCCAGCATTTT
TRBD1	TRBJ2-7	NA	TRBV6-2/TRBV6-3	CASSRGQTYYEQYF	TGTGCCAGCAGCCGGGGACAGACCTATTACGAGCAGTACTTC
TRBD1	TRBJ2-7	once	TRBV6-5	CASSYGTGTYEQYF	TGTGCCAGCAGTTACGGGACAGGAACCTACGAGCAGTACTTC
TRBD2	TRBJ2-7	NA	TRBV4-2	CASSLGLAGGDLYEQYF	TGTGCCAGCAGCCTAGGACTAGCGGGAGGGGATCTCTACGAGCAGTACTTC
NA	TRBJ2-7	many	TRBV4-2	CASSQRPGDEQYF	TGTGCCAGCAGCCAAAGGCCGGGGGACGAGCAGTACTTC
TRBD1	TRBJ2-2	NA	TRBV11-1	CASKRDRGNTGELFF	TGTGCCAGCAAAAGGGACAGGGGAAACACCGGGGAGCTGTTTTTT
NA	TRBJ1-5	NA	TRBV18	CASSPGPGNQPQHF	TGTGCCAGCTCACCGGGGCCTGGGAATCAGCCCCAGCATTTT
TRBD2	TRBJ2-3	NA	TRBV24-1	CATSASGGSTDTQYF	TGTGCCACCAGTGCCAGCGGGGGGTCCACAGATACGCAGTATTTT
TRBD1	TRBJ1-4	NA	TRBV7-8	CASSLFGTAGLSVLFF	TGTGCCAGCAGCTTATTCGGGACAGCAGGCCTCTCAGTTTTGTTTTTT
NA	TRBJ2-1	NA	TRBV6-2/TRBV6-3	CASSYGSEQFF	TGTGCCAGCAGTTACGGTAGTGAGCAGTTCTTC
NA	TRBJ1-2	NA	TRBV20-1	CSAGGPYGYTF	TGCAGTGCCGGAGGACCCTATGGCTACACCTTC
NA	TRBJ1-2	NA	TRBV6-5	CASSSPSKPDSYGYTF	TGTGCCAGCAGTTCTCCCTCCAAACCGGACAGCTATGGCTACACCTTC
TRBD2	TRBJ2-5	NA	TRBV5-1	CASRTSGFQETQYF	TGCGCCAGCCGGACTAGCGGATTCCAAGAGACCCAGTACTTC
NA	TRBJ2-7	NA	TRBV28	CASSGNARVGSYEQYF	TGTGCCAGCAGTGGAAATGCTCGGGTTGGGAGCTACGAGCAGTACTTC
NA	TRBJ1-5	NA	TRBV19	CASHFSHQPQHF	TGTGCCAGTCACTTTTCACATCAGCCCCAGCATTTT
NA	TRBJ2-3	NA	TRBV7-2	CASSHRTEPTDTQYF	TGTGCCAGCAGCCACCGGACAGAGCCCACAGATACGCAGTATTTT
NA	TRBJ2-7	NA	TRBV5-8	CASSFRGGAYSYEQYF	TGTGCCAGCAGCTTTCGGGGCGGGGCTTACTCCTACGAGCAGTACTTC